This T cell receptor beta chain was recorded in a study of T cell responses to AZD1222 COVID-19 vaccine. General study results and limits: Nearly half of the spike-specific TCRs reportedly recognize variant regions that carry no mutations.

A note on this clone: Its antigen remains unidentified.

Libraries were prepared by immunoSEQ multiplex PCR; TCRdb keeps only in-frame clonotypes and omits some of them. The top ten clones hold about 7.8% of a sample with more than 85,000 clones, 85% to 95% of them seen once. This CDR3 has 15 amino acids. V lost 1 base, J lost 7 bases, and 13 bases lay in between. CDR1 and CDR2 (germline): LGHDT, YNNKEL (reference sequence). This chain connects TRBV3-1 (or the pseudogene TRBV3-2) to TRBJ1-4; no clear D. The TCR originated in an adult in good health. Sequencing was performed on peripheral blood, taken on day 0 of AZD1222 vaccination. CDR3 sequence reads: CASSQAVGLGEKLFF. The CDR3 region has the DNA TGTGCCAGCAGCCAAGCAGTTGGGTTGGGTGAAAAACTGTTTTTT.